The entry below describes one TCR beta chain. This sample stems from a study of blood T cell repertoires in COVID-19. Study background: T cells, B-cell-depleted T cells, or PBMCs provided the cDNA or gDNA that served as material.

This CDR3 is 13 amino acids long. Germline V gene sequence: CDR1 MGHRA, CDR2 YSYEKL. The V and J ends lost 2 bases and 5 bases respectively, with 6 bases between them. Measured with immunoSEQ multiplex PCR; TCRdb has only the in-frame clones, and not every one. This table has roughly 180,000 clones, roughly 80% appearing once. This chain uses TRBV4-1 with TRBJ2-2, with D unresolved. The source of this sequence is a woman aged 40 to 49 with acute COVID-19. Sequencing was carried out using PBMCs or T cells enriched from blood (not recorded which). The CDR3 nucleotides read TGCGCCAGCAGCCAACTTCCGACCGGGGAGCTGTTTTTT. Translated, it gives CASSQLPTGELFF.